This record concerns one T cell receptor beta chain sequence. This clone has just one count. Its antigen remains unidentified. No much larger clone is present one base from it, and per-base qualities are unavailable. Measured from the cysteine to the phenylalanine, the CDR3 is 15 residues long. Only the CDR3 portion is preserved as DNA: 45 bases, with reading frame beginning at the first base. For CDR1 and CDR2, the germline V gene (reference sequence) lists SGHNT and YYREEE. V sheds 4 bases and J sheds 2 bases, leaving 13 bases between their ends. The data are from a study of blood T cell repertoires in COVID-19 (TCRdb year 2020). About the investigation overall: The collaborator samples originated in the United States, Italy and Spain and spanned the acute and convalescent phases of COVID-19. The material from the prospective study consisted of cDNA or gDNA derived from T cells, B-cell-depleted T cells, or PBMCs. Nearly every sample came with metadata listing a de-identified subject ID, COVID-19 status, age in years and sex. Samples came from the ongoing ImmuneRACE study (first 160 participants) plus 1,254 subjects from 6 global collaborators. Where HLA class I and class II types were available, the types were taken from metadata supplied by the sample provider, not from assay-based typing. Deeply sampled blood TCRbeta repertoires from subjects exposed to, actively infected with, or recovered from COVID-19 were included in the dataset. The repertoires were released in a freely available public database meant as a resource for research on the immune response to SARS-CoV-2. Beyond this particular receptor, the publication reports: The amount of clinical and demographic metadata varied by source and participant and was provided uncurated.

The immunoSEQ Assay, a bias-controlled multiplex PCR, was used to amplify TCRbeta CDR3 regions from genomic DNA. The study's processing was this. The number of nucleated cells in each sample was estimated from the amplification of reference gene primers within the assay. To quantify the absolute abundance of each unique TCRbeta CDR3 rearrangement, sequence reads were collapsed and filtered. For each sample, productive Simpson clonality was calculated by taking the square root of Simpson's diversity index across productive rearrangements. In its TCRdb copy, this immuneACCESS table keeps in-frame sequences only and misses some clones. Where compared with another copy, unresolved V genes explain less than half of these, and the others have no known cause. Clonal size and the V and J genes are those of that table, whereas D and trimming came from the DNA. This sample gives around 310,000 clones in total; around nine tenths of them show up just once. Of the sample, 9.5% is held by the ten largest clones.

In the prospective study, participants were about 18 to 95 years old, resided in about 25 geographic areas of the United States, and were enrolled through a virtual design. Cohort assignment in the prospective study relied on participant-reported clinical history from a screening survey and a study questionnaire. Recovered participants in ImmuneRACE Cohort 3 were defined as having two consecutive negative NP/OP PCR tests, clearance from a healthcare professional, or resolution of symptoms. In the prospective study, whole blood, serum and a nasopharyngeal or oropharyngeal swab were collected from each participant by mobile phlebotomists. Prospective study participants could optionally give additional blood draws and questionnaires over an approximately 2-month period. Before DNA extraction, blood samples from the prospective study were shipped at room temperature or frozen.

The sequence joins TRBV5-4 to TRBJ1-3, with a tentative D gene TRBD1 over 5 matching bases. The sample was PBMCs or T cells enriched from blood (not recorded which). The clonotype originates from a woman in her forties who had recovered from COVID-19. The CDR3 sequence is CASSLPGNTGNTIYF. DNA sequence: TGTGCCAGCAGCCTACCAGGGAATACTGGAAACACCATATATTTT. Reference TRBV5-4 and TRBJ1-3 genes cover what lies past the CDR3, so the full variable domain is ETGVTQSPTHLIKTRGQQVTLRCSSQSGHNTVSWYQQALGQGPQFIFQYYREEENGRGNFPPRFSGLQFPNYSSELNVNALELDDSALYLCASSLPGNTGNTIYFGEGSWLTVV.